This T cell receptor (beta chain) was obtained from a study of blood T cells in healthy people across ages. The authors ran a second PCR of about 7 to 11 cycles using a sample-barcoded 5' primer and a J-beta primer mix. All samples yielded 3 million or more CDR3-containing paired-end reads. TCRdb recomputed calls from the 5' RACE reads with MiXCR, one row per CDR3 protein. This table has roughly 800,000 distinct CDR3 sequences, 55% to 75% appearing once. Every sample yielded at least 7 million isolated PBMCs. Source material: blood. This TCR derives from a man between 25 and 39 years old in good health.

The CDR3 spells CSVKGLAVHEQFF. As DNA, the CDR3 is TGCAGCGTCAAGGGGCTAGCAGTCCATGAGCAGTTCTTC. The chain has TRBV29-1 and TRBJ2-1; the D gene could be TRBD1 or TRBD2 (5 bases each). In germline, CDR1 is SQVTM, CDR2 ANQGSEA. The CDR3 totals 13 residues. The V end was cut by 6 bases, the J end by 8 bases, with 17 bases between.